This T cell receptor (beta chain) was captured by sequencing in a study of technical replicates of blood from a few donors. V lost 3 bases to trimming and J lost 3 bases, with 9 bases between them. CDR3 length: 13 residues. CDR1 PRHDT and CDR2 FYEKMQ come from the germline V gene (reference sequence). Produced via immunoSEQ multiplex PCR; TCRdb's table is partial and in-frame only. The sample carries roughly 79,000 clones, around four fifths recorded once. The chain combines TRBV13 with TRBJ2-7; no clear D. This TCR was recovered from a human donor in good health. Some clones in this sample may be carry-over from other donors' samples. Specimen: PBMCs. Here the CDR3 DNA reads TGTGCCAGCAGCTTCCGGGTTAGCTACGAGCAGTACTTC. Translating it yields CASSFRVSYEQYF.